The entry below gives a single TCR beta chain sequence along with its context. What it binds is not known. The data were obtained in a study of identifying expanded T cells in peripheral blood. V lost 7 bases and J lost 8; bases outside the gene matches: 10. The CDR3 loop spans 13 amino acids. The V gene's germline CDR1 is SGHVS and CDR2 FQNEAQ. General observations from the study: Technical replicates showed 0.9 to 1.5 changed clones; around 2 weeks about 16; four weeks 19.

Healthy donors had no documented immune events, such as infections, while sampled. Method: immunoSEQ multiplex PCR; TCRdb's copy keeps in-frame clones and lacks some. The sample holds some 120,000 clones; approximately 80% are singletons and the top ten take roughly 3.3%. This chain links TRBV7-8 with TRBJ1-2; 7 bases map to TRBD1. Specimen: blood. The receptor was isolated from a person between 18 and 69 years old in good health. The CDR3 DNA reads TGTGCCAGCACCGGAAACAGGGGAGGCGGCTACACCTTC. It translates to CASTGNRGGGYTF.